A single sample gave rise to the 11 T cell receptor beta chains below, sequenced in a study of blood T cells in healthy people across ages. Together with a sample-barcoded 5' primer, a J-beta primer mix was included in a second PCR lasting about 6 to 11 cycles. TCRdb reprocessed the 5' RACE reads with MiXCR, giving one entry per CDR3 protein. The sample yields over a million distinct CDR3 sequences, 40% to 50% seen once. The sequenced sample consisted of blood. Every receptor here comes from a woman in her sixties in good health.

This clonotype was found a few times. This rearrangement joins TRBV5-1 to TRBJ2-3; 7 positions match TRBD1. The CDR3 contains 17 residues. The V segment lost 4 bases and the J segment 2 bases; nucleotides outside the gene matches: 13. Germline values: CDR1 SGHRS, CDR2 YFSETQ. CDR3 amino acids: CASSPGPGTEYTDTQYF. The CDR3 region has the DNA TGCGCCAGCAGCCCGGGACCCGGGACAGAGTACACAGATACGCAGTATTTT.

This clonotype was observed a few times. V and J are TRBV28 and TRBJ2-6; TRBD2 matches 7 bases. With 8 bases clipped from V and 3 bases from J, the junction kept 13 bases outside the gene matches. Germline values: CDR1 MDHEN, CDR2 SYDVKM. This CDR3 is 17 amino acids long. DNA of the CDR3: TGTGCCAGCCAAAGCGGGACCGGGTTAGGTGGGGCCAACGTCCTGACTTTC. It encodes CASQSGTGLGGANVLTF.

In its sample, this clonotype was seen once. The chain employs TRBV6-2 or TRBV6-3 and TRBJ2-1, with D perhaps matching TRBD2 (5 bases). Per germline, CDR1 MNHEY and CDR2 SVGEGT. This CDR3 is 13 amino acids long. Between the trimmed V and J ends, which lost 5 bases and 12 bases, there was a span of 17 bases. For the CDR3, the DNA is TGTGCCAGCAGTCGGATGGCACAAGGAGGGCAGTTCTTC. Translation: CASSRMAQGGQFF.

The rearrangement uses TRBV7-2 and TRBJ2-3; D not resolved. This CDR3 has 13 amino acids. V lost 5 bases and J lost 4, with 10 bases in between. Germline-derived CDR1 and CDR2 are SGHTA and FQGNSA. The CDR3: CASSPPVADTQYF. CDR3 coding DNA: TGTGCCAGCAGCCCACCAGTCGCAGATACGCAGTATTTT.

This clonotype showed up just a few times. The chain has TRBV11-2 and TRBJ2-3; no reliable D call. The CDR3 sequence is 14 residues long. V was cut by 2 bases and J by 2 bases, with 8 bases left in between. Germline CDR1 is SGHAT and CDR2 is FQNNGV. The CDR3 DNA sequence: TGTGCCAGCAGCTTACCCGCCATCACAGATACGCAGTATTTT. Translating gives CASSLPAITDTQYF.

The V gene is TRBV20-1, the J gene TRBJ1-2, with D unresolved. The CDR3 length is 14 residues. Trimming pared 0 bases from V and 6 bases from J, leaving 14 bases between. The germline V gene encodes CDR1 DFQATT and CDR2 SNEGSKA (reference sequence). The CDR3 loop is CSARDHIQVHGYTF. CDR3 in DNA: TGCAGTGCTAGAGATCACATCCAGGTCCATGGCTACACCTTC.

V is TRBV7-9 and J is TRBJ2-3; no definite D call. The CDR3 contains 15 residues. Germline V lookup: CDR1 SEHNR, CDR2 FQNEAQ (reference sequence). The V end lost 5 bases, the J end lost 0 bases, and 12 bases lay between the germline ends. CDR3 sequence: CASSPQSPSTDTQYF. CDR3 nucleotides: TGTGCCAGCAGCCCTCAGAGTCCTAGCACAGATACGCAGTATTTT.

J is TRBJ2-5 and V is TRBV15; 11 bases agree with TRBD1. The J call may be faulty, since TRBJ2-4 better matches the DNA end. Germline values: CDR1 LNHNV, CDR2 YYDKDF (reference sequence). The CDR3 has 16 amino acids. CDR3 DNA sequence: TGTGCCACCAGCGGGGGACAGGGGGGCGAGTTTAACATTCAGTACTTC. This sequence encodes CATSGGQGGEFNIQYF.

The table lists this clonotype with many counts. The CDR3 coding sequence is TGCGCCAGCAGCCAATTACCGGGACAGTGGGGTGAAAAACTGTTTTTT. Translation: CASSQLPGQWGEKLFF. This chain uses TRBV4-1 with TRBJ1-4, with TRBD1 matching over 7 bases. This CDR3 contains 16 residues. CDR1 is MGHRA, CDR2 YSYEKL, per germline. The junction had 10 bases not matched to a gene; V was cut back by 2 bases and J by 7 bases.

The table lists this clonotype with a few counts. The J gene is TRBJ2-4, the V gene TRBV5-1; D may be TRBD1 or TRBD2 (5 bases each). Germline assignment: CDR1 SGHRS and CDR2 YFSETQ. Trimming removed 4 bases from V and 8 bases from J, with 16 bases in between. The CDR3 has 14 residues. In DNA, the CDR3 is TGCGCCAGCAGCAAAGACAGCCTCGGGGACATTCAGTACTTC. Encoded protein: CASSKDSLGDIQYF.

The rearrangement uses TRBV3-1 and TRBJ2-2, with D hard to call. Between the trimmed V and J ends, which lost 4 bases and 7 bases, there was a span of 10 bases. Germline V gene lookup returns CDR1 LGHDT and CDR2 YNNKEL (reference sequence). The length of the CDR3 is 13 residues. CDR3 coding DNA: TGTGCCAGCAGCCTCCCCCTGAGCGGGGAGCTGTTTTTT. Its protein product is CASSLPLSGELFF.